Sequencing of this T cell receptor (beta chain) was carried out in a study of a mutant IDH1 vaccine in newly diagnosed glioma. Study in general: Investigators started vaccination 4-6 weeks after radiotherapy alone, or with temozolomide cycles.

The method was immunoSEQ multiplex PCR; TCRdb's version includes in-frame clones alone and lacks a portion of them. The repertoire has roughly 21,000 clones, 84% of them found once; the top ten carry approximately 2.8%. The V and J ends lost 3 bases and 4 bases respectively, with 7 bases between them. This CDR3 spans 11 amino acids. The V gene's germline CDR1 is SQVTM and CDR2 ANQGSEA. Of note for this clone: Its antigen is still unknown.

Time point given: week 47, end of study. Every vaccination contained 300 ug of the mutant IDH1 20-mer peptide and was paired with topical imiquimod. This specimen consisted of PBMCs, obtained from a glioma patient whose treatment included an IDH1 peptide vaccine. This clonotype was sampled from a man aged 40-50 years with glioma. The chain joins TRBV29-1 to TRBJ2-7; D call uncertain. DNA of the CDR3: TGCAGCGTTGAGCGTGGATACGAGCAGTACTTC. It encodes CSVERGYEQYF.